This paragraph covers one T cell receptor (beta chain) sequence. What it binds is unknown. The data derive from a study of OX40 agonist ivuxolimab in advanced cancers. About the study: Eligibility rules accepted prior anti-PD-1, anti-PD-L1 or anti-CTLA-4 therapy, and 35% to 40% had some. Notes on the study in general: The CD4+ and CD8+ T cells in the blood had expanded clonally by week 6 at 0.1 to 3.0 mg/kg. Normalized expansion of T-cell clones was also low for some nonresponders.

Assay: immunoSEQ multiplex PCR; the TCRdb copy retains only in-frame clones and omits some. The sample holds some 97,000 clones, 80% to 95% seen once. Patients with autoimmune history or systemic immunosuppression were excluded. Germline V CDR1 and CDR2: LGHNA, YSLEER. CDR3 length equals 16 residues. With 0 bases clipped from V and 5 bases from J, the junction kept 4 bases outside the gene matches. Sequencing used CD4+ or CD8+ T cells sorted from blood, obtained in a trial of the OX40 agonist ivuxolimab. This TCR derives from an adult with an advanced solid tumor such as melanoma, head and neck, liver or kidney cancer. The rearrangement joins TRBV4-3 to TRBJ1-1; 12 bases agree with TRBD1. CDR3 bases: TGCGCCAGCAGCCAAGAGTCGGGACAGGGGGCGACTGAAGCTTTCTTT. Translation: CASSQESGQGATEAFF.